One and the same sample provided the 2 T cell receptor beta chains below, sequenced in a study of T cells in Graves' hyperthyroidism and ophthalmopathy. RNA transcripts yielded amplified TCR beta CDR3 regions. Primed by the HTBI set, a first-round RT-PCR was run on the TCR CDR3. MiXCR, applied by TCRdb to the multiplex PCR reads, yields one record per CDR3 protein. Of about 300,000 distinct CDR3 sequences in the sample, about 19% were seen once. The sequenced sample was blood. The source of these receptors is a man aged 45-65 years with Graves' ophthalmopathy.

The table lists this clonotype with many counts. The CDR3 loop reads CASKGYSYEQYF. DNA of the CDR3: TGTGCCAGCAAAGGGTACTCCTACGAGCAGTACTTC. The chain recombines TRBV2 with TRBJ2-7; no firm D call. This CDR3 comprises 12 residues. V dropped 7 bases and J dropped 0 bases, with 7 bases sitting between them. CDR1 and CDR2 (germline): SNHLY, FYNNEI.

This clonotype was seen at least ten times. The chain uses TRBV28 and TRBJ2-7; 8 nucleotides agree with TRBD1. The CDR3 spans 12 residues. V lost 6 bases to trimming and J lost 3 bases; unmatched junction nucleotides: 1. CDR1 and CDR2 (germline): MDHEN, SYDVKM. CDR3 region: CASSDRGYEQYF. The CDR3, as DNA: TGTGCCAGCAGCGACAGGGGCTACGAGCAGTACTTC.